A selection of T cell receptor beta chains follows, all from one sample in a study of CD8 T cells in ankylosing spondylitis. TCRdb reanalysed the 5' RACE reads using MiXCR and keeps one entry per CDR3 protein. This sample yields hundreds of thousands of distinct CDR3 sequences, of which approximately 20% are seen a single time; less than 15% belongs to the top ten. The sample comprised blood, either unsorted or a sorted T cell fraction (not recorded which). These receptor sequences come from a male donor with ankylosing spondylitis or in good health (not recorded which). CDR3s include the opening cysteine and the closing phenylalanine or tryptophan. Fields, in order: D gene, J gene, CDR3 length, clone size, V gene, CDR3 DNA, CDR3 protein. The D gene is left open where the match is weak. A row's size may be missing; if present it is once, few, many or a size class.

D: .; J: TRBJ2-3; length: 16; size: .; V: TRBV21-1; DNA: TGTGCCACCTCCCCCCGGACAGGTCTTAGCACAGATACGCAGTATTTT; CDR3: CATSPRTGLSTDTQYF
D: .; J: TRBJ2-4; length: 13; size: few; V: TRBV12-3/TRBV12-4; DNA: TGTGCCAGCAGTTTCGGGACAAAAAACATTCAGTACTTC; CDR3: CASSFGTKNIQYF
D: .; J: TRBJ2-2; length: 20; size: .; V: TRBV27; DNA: TGTGCCAGCAGTTTATCTGCGACTCAGCGGGACAGACTAGGCACCGGGGAGCTGTTTTTT; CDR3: CASSLSATQRDRLGTGELFF
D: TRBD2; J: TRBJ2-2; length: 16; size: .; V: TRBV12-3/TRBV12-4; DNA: TGTGCCAGCCTGTGGTCAGCGGGGGCGAACACCGGGGAGCTGTTTTTT; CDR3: CASLWSAGANTGELFF
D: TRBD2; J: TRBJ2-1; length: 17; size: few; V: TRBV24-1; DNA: TGTGCCACCAGTGATTTGCCAACTAGCGGGGGTCAGGGTGAGCAGTTCTTC; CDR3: CATSDLPTSGGQGEQFF
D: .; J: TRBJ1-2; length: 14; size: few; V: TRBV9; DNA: TGTGCCAGCAGCGCACAGGGTATCAGCTATGGCTACACCTTC; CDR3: CASSAQGISYGYTF
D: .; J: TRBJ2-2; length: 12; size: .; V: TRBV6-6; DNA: TGTGCCAGCAAACACGGTAACGGGGAGCTGTTTTTT; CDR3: CASKHGNGELFF
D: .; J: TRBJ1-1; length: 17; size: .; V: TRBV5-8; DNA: TGTGCCAGCATCAACCGGGACACCCCGCGTCGGAACACTGAAGCTTTCTTT; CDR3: CASINRDTPRRNTEAFF
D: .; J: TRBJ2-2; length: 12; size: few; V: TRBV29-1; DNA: TGCAGCGCCCCAAACGGCACCGGGGAGCTGTTTTTT; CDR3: CSAPNGTGELFF
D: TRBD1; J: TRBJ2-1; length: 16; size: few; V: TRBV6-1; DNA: TGTGCCAGCAGTCTCGGACAGGGCGCTTTCTACAATGAGCAGTTCTTC; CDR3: CASSLGQGAFYNEQFF
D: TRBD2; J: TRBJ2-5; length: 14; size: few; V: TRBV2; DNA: TGTGCAGAGGGAGGCGGGGGGGCCGAAGAGACCCAGTACTTC; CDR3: CAEGGGGAEETQYF
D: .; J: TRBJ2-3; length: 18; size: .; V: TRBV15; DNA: TGTGCCATCAGCAGTTTCGGTGGGGGGCTCGATAGCACAGATACGCAGTATTTT; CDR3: CAISSFGGGLDSTDTQYF
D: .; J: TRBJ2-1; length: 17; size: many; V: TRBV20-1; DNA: TGCAGTGCTAGAGAAGATAAGCGGGCAAGCTCCTACAATGAGCAGTTCTTC; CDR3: CSAREDKRASSYNEQFF
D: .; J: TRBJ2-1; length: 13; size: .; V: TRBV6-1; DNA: TGTGCCACCAGGGGGGACTCCTACAATGAGCAGTTCTTC; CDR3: CATRGDSYNEQFF